The next 31 T cell receptor beta chains were all read from a single sample in a study of CXCR3-negative and CXCR3-positive naive CD8 T cells. The authors made the TRB cDNA libraries by 5' RACE using UMI labels. TCRdb re-called the 5' RACE reads and gives one entry per CDR3 protein, without DNA. This repertoire includes around 90,000 distinct CDR3 sequences. What was sequenced was naive CXCR3- CD8+ T cells from blood. Subset meaning: CD45RO-CCR7+CD27+CD95- naive CD8+ T cells lacking CXCR3 (TNR3-). All receptors come from a human donor in good health. Some clones in this sample may be carry-over from other donors' samples.

The chain couples TRBV7-2 to TRBJ2-1; TCRdb's D gene call, TRBD1, goes unchecked for lack of DNA. Germline V lookup: CDR1 SGHTA, CDR2 FQGNSA. The CDR3 runs 15 residues. CDR3 amino acids: CASSLPPGGYNEQFF.

This chain joins TRBV9 and TRBJ1-1. Germline assignment: CDR1 SGDLS and CDR2 YYNGEE. The CDR3 spans 14 residues. The CDR3 sequence is CASSVASANTEAFF.

The V call is TRBV7-9, the J call TRBJ2-2; TCRdb calls TRBD1, which cannot be checked without DNA. The CDR3 consists of 14 residues. Germline loops: CDR1 SEHNR, CDR2 FQNEAQ (reference sequence). The CDR3 spells CASSWEGATGELFF.

The chain has TRBV6-6 and TRBJ1-1. CDR1 is MNHNY and CDR2 is SVGAGI in the germline V gene (reference sequence). The CDR3 loop spans 12 amino acids. The CDR3: CASSLEVTEAFF.

The chain combines TRBV7-8 with TRBJ2-5; lacking DNA, the TRBD2 call made by TCRdb goes unchecked. The CDR3 has 15 amino acids. Germline V gene sequence: CDR1 SGHVS, CDR2 FQNEAQ. The CDR3 region is CASSLELAGGETRYF.

CDR3 sequence: CASSTQGSQPQHF. This chain joins TRBV13 and TRBJ1-5; without DNA, the TCRdb call of TRBD1 cannot be checked. From germline, CDR1 is PRHDT and CDR2 FYEKMQ (reference sequence). CDR3 length: 13 residues.

The chain links TRBV6-1 to TRBJ1-5. Germline assignment: CDR1 MNHNS and CDR2 SASEGT. The CDR3 sequence is 17 residues long. This CDR3 reads CASSDSTAGGIAAPQHF.

This chain links TRBV19 with TRBJ1-1. The CDR3 is 16 amino acids. Germline CDR1 is LNHDA and CDR2 is SQIVND (reference sequence). The CDR3 is CASSIDPVGPNTEAFF.

The rearrangement links TRBV7-2 to TRBJ1-1. Germline V gene lookup returns CDR1 SGHTA and CDR2 FQGNSA. This CDR3 is built from 13 residues. The CDR3: CASTRRSWTEAFF.

The genes are TRBV5-1 and TRBJ2-1. CDR3 size: 12 residues. Germline values: CDR1 SGHRS, CDR2 YFSETQ. This chain's CDR3 is CASSWGGNEQFF.

The rearrangement joins TRBV20-1 to TRBJ2-5; there is no DNA to check the TCRdb D call of TRBD2. Germline-derived CDR1 and CDR2 are DFQATT and SNEGSKA (reference sequence). The CDR3 spans 15 residues. CDR3 protein: CSARDGLAEQETQYF.

The chain recombines TRBV29-1 with TRBJ2-1; the D gene TCRdb calls, TRBD1, cannot be checked with no DNA. The germline V gene encodes CDR1 SQVTM and CDR2 ANQGSEA. This CDR3 region has 12 residues. The CDR3 protein is CSAQGQASEQFF.

V usage is TRBV29-1 and J usage is TRBJ2-2. The CDR3 totals 11 residues. The germline gives CDR1 SQVTM, CDR2 ANQGSEA. The CDR3 region is CSVEVIGELFF.

The chain is built from TRBV29-1 and TRBJ2-1; absent DNA, TCRdb's TRBD1 call cannot be checked. CDR1 and CDR2 from the germline V gene are SQVTM and ANQGSEA. There are 15 residues in the CDR3. This CDR3 is CSVESDRSVYNEQFF.

V gene TRBV29-1 combines with J gene TRBJ2-7. Germline V lookup: CDR1 SQVTM, CDR2 ANQGSEA. The length of the CDR3 is 12 residues. The CDR3 loop is CSVVSGLGEQYF.

The chain carries TRBV5-6 and TRBJ2-7; no DNA is available, so the TRBD2 call from TCRdb remains unchecked. The CDR3 is 17 amino acids. CDR1 is SGHDT and CDR2 is YYEEEE in the germline V gene. This CDR3 is CASSLALAGGVSYEQYF.

The V gene is TRBV27, the J gene TRBJ1-6; TCRdb gives TRBD1 as the D gene, but with no DNA this cannot be confirmed. Per germline, CDR1 MNHEY and CDR2 SMNVEV (reference sequence). CDR3 length: 16 amino acids. CDR3 residues: CASSLSGTADFSPLHF.

The chain is built from TRBV6-5 and TRBJ2-1. The CDR3 length is 11 residues. CDR1 and CDR2 from the germline V gene are MNHEY and SVGAGI. CDR3 loop: CASWSYNEQFF.

V is TRBV4-1 and J is TRBJ2-7; with no DNA, the TCRdb D assignment of TRBD2 cannot be verified. This CDR3 comprises 15 residues. Germline loops: CDR1 MGHRA, CDR2 YSYEKL. This chain's CDR3 is CASSQGGPSSYEQYF.

This chain links TRBV5-6 with TRBJ2-1; the D gene TCRdb calls, TRBD1, cannot be checked with no DNA. The CDR3 totals 14 residues. Germline lookup yields CDR1 SGHDT and CDR2 YYEEEE. The CDR3 here is CASSTGTLADEQFF. Looking up the rest from reference TRBV5-6 and TRBJ2-1 gives the full variable domain: DAGVTQSPTHLIKTRGQQVTLRCSPKSGHDTVSWYQQALGQGPQFIFQYYEEEERQRGNFPDRFSGHQFPNYSSELNVNALLLGDSALYLCASSTGTLADEQFFGPGTRLTVL.

The chain uses TRBV20-1 and TRBJ1-1; TCRdb outputs TRBD1, but without DNA this stays unchecked. Germline V gene sequence: CDR1 DFQATT, CDR2 SNEGSKA (reference sequence). This CDR3 comprises 13 residues. The CDR3 here is CSAPRAGSTEAFF.

The rearrangement joins TRBV11-2 to TRBJ2-5; without DNA, the TCRdb call of TRBD2 cannot be checked. This CDR3 has 16 residues. Germline lookup yields CDR1 SGHAT and CDR2 FQNNGV. CDR3 sequence reads: CASSEGLAGGSETQYF.

CDR3 sequence: CASSGQGQETQYF. The chain employs TRBV25-1 and TRBJ2-5; TCRdb designates TRBD1, a call that cannot be tested without DNA. This CDR3 is built from 13 residues. CDR1 is MGHDK, CDR2 SYGVNS, per germline. Looking up the rest from reference TRBV25-1 and TRBJ2-5 gives the full variable domain: EADIYQTPRYLVIGTGKKITLECSQTMGHDKMYWYQQDPGMELHLIHYSYGVNSTEKGDLSSESTVSRIRTEHFPLTLESARPSHTSQYLCASSGQGQETQYFGPGTRLLVL.

The V gene is TRBV12-3 or TRBV12-4, the J gene TRBJ2-7. This CDR3 comprises 13 residues. This CDR3 is CASSLAVDRPQYF.

This chain connects TRBV6-4 to TRBJ2-1; TCRdb's assignment of TRBD2 cannot be checked, as there is no DNA. In germline, CDR1 is MRHNA, CDR2 SNTAGT. CDR3 size: 16 residues. The CDR3 is CASSDSPSGGYNEQFF.

The chain employs TRBV28 and TRBJ2-2. Germline-derived CDR1 and CDR2 are MDHEN and SYDVKM. The CDR3 contains 11 residues. CDR3 sequence: CASRLSGELFF.

The chain carries TRBV10-3 and TRBJ2-7; the D call from TCRdb, TRBD1, cannot be confirmed without DNA. The V gene's germline CDR1 is ENHRY and CDR2 SYGVKD. This CDR3 is 14 amino acids long. The CDR3 protein is CAISEGTVFLEQYF.

V gene TRBV28 combines with J gene TRBJ1-6; TCRdb outputs TRBD1, but without DNA this stays unchecked. The length of the CDR3 is 14 residues. Germline assignment: CDR1 MDHEN and CDR2 SYDVKM. The CDR3 loop reads CASSPRDSNSPLHF.

The chain employs TRBV14 and TRBJ2-1; TCRdb lists TRBD2, though no DNA is available to test this call. Per the germline V gene, CDR1 is SGHDN and CDR2 is FVKESK. CDR3 length: 15 residues. CDR3: CASSPLASLGDEQFF.

Judged by frequency, this clonotype is medium-sized. The CDR3 protein is CASSYSASSNEQFF. The V and J genes are TRBV6-5 and TRBJ2-1. Germline V lookup: CDR1 MNHEY, CDR2 SVGAGI. The CDR3 runs 14 residues.

The genes are TRBV10-3 and TRBJ1-1; TCRdb's D call of TRBD1 is untestable without DNA. This CDR3 is 17 amino acids long. Looked up from germline, CDR1 is ENHRY and CDR2 is SYGVKD. CDR3 loop: CAISGVPGQGRGTEAFF.